The subject of this entry is one T cell receptor beta chain. The antigen is unknown. The data stem from a study of regulatory and conventional T cells in RAG deficiency. Trimming took off 4 bases at V and 0 bases at J, with 10 bases between the two ends. Germline lookup yields CDR1 SGHRS and CDR2 YFSETQ. The CDR3 length is 14 residues. The assay was immunoSEQ multiplex PCR, and TCRdb's table has in-frame clones only and misses some. The repertoire holds about 34,000 clones, with 76% as singletons. Genomic DNA came from blood conventional CD4+ T cells gated CD25-low CD127-high. Study-level findings and limits: Omenn syndrome and CID/AS patients had roughly 100-fold fewer unique Treg TCR beta sequences, versus approximately 9.6-fold elsewhere.

In addition, the sample was reused for a study of regulatory T cells. Per that study: The PCR used 52 TRBV and 13 TRBJ primers.

This sequence originates from a human donor in good health. Input material: CD4+ effector T cells sorted from blood. The chain uses TRBV5-1 and TRBJ1-1; D call uncertain. CDR3 bases: TGCGCCAGCAGCGTGGACGGACTGAACACTGAAGCTTTCTTT. It specifies CASSVDGLNTEAFF.